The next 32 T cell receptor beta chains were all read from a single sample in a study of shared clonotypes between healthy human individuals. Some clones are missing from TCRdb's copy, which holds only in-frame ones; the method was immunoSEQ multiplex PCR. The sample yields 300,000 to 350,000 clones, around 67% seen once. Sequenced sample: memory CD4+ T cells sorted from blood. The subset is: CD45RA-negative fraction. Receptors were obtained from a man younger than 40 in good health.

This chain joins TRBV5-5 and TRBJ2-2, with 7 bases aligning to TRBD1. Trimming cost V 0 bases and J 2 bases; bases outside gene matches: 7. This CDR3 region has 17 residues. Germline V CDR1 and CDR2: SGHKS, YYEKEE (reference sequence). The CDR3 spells CASSLEFGTANTGELFF. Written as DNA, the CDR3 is TGTGCCAGCAGCTTGGAGTTCGGGACAGCCAACACCGGGGAGCTGTTTTTT.

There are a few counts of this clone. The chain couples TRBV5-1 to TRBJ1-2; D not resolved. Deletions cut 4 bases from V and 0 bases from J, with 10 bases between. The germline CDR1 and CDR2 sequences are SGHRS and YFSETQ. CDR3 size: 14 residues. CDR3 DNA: TGCGCCAGCAGCCGCGATACAGCTAACTATGGCTACACCTTC. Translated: CASSRDTANYGYTF.

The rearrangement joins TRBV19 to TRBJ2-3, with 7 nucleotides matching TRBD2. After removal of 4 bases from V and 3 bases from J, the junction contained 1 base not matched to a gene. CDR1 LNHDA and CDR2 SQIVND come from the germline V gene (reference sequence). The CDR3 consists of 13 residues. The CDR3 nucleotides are TGTGCCAGTAGTAACGGGGGGACAGATACGCAGTATTTT. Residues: CASSNGGTDTQYF.

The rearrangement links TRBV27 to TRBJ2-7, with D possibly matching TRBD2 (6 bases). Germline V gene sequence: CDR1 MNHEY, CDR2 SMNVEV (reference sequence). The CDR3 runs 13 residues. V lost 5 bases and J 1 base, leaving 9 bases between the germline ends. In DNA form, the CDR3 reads TGTGCCAGCAGTCGCGCGGGATCCTACGAGCAGTACTTC. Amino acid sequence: CASSRAGSYEQYF.

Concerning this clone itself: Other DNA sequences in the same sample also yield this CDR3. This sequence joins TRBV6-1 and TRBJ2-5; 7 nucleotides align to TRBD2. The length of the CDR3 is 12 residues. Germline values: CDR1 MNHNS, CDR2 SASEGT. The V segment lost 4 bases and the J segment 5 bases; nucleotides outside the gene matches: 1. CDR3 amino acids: CASSVGGETQYF. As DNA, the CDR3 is TGTGCCAGCAGTGTGGGGGGGGAGACCCAGTACTTC.

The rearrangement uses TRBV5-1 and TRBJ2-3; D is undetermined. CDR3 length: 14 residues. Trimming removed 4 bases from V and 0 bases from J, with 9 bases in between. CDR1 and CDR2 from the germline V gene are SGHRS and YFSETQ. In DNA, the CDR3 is TGCGCCAGCAGCCCCCTAGGAAGCACAGATACGCAGTATTTT. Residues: CASSPLGSTDTQYF.

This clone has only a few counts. CDR3 sequence: CASSSYSAASTNRVFEQYF. The CDR3 region has the DNA TGTGCCAGCAGCTCCTACAGTGCGGCCTCTACGAATCGGGTTTTCGAGCAGTACTTC. This sequence joins TRBV9 and TRBJ2-7; unclear D gene. The CDR3 totals 19 residues. CDR1 SGDLS and CDR2 YYNGEE come from the germline V gene. Trimming cost V 4 bases and J 6 bases, with 32 bases left between them.

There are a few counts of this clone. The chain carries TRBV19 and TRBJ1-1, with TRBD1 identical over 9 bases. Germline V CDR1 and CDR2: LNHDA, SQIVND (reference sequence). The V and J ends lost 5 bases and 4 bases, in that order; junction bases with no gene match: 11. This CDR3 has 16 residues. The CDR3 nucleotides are TGTGCCAGTAGTCCTTTTCCTGGACAGGGGATCACTGAAGCTTTCTTT. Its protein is CASSPFPGQGITEAFF.

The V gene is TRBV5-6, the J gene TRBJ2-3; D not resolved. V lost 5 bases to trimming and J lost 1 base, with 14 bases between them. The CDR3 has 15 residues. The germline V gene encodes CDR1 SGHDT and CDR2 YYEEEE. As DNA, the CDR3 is TGTGCCAGCAGGGGAAGCACAGACCGCACAGATACGCAGTATTTT. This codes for CASRGSTDRTDTQYF. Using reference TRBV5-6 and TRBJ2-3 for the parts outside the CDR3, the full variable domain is DAGVTQSPTHLIKTRGQQVTLRCSPKSGHDTVSWYQQALGQGPQFIFQYYEEEERQRGNFPDRFSGHQFPNYSSELNVNALLLGDSALYLCASRGSTDRTDTQYFGPGTRLTVL.

The CDR3 DNA sequence: TGTGCCACCAGCAGAGATCCACCCGGCGCTAGCGGGACTAACAATGAGCAGTTCTTC. Its translation is CATSRDPPGASGTNNEQFF. This rearrangement joins TRBV15 to TRBJ2-1; 9 bases match TRBD2. The trim removed 0 bases at V and 5 bases at J, leaving 14 bases unmatched. The germline V gene has CDR1 LNHNV and CDR2 YYDKDF (reference sequence). This CDR3 region has 19 residues.

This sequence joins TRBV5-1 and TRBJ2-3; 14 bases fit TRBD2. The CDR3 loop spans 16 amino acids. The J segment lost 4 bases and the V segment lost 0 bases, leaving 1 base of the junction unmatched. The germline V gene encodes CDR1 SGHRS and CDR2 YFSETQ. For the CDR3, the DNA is TGCGCCAGCAGCTTGGAGACTAGCGGGAGGGCAGATACGCAGTATTTT. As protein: CASSLETSGRADTQYF.

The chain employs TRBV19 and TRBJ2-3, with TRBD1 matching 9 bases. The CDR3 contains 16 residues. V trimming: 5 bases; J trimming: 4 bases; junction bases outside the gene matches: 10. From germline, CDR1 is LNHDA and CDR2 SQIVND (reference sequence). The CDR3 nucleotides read TGTGCCAGTAGTCCATACAGGGGGCAAAGGGCAGATACGCAGTATTTT. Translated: CASSPYRGQRADTQYF.

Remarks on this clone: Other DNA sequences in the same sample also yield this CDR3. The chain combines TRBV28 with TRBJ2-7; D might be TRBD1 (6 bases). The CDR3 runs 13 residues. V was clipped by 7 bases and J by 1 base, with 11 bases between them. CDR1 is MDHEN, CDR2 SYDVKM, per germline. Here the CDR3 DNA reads TGTGCCAGCACTTTGGACAGTTCCTACGAGCAGTACTTC. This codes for CASTLDSSYEQYF.

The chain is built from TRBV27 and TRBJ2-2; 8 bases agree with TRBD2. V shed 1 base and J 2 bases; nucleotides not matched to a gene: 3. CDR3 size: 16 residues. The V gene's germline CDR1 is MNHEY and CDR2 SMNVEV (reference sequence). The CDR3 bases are TGTGCCAGCAGTTTATTTACTAGCGGAAACACCGGGGAGCTGTTTTTT. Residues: CASSLFTSGNTGELFF.

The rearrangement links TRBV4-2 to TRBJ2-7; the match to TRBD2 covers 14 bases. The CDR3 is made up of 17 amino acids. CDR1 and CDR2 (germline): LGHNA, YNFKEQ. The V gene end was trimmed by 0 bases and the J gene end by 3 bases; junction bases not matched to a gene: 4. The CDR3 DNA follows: TGTGCCAGCAGCCAAGATGGGACTAGCGGGAGCCGCTACGAGCAGTACTTC. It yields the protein CASSQDGTSGSRYEQYF.

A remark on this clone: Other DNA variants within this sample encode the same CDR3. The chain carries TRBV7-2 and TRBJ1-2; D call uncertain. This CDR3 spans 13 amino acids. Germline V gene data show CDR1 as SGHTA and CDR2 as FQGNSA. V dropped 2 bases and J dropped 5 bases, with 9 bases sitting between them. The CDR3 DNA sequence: TGTGCCAGCAGCTTAAGCCCCCTATATGGCTACACCTTC. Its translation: CASSLSPLYGYTF.

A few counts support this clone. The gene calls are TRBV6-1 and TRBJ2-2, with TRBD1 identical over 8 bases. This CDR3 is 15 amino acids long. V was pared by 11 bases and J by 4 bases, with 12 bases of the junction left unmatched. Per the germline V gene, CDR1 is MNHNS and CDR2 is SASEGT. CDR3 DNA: TGTGCCTCCGCTGCGGGACAGGCCTTCACCGGGGAGCTGTTTTTT. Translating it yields CASAAGQAFTGELFF.

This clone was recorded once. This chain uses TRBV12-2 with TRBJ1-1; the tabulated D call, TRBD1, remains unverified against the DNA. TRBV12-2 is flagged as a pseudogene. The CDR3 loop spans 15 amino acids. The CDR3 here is CASRVRQKMNTEAFF. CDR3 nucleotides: TGTGCAAGTCGCGTAAGACAGAAGATGAACACTGAAGCTTTCTTT.

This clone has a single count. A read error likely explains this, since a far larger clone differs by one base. The CDR3 sequence is CASSLWTSGSYNEQFF. CDR3 DNA: TGTGCCAGCTCACTCTGGACTAGCGGGAGCTACAATGAGCAGTTCTTC. The chain carries TRBV18 and TRBJ2-1; 13 bases map to TRBD2. The CDR3 has 16 amino acids. Germline V CDR1 and CDR2: KGHSH, LQKENI. The ends lost 4 bases at V and 3 bases at J; junction bases unmatched: 3.

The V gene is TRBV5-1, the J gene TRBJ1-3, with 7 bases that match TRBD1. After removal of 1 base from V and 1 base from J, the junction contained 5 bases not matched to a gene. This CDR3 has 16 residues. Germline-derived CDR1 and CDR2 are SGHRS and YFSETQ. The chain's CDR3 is CASSLSGTVSGNTIYF. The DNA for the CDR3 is TGCGCCAGCAGCTTGTCTGGGACAGTGTCTGGAAACACCATATATTTT. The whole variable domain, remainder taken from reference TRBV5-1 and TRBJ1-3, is KAGVTQTPRYLIKTRGQQVTLSCSPISGHRSVSWYQQTPGQGLQFLFEYFSETQRNKGNFPGRFSGRQFSNSRSEMNVSTLELGDSALYLCASSLSGTVSGNTIYFGEGSWLTVV.

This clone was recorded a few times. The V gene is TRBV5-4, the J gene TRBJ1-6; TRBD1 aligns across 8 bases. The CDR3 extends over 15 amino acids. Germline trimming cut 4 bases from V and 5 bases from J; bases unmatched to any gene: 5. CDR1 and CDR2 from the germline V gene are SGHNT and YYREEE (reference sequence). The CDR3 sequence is CASSTWTGNNSPLHF. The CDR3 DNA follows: TGTGCCAGCAGCACCTGGACAGGGAATAATTCACCCCTCCACTTT.

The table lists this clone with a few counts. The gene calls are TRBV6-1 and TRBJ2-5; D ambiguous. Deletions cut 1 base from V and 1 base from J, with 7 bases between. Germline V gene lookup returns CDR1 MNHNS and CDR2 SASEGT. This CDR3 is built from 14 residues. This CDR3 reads CASSEVYSQETQYF. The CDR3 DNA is TGTGCCAGCAGTGAAGTATACAGCCAAGAGACCCAGTACTTC.

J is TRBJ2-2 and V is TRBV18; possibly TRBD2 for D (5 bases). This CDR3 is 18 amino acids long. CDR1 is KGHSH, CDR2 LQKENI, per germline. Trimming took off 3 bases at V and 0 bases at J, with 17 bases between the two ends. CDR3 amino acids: CASSPRISAKTNTGELFF. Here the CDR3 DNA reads TGTGCCAGCTCACCGCGGATTAGCGCCAAAACGAACACCGGGGAGCTGTTTTTT.

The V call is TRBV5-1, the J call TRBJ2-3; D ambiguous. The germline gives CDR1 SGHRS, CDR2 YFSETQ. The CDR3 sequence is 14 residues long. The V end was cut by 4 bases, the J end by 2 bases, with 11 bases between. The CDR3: CASSPQDPTDTQYF. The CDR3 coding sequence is TGCGCCAGCAGCCCCCAGGACCCCACAGATACGCAGTATTTT.

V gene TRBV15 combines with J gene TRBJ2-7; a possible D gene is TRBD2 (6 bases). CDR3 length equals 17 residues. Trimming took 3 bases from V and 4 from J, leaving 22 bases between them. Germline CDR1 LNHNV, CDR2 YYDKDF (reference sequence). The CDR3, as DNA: TGTGCCACCAGCAGGGAACAACTAGCTGTTGGAGGATACGAGCAGTACTTC. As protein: CATSREQLAVGGYEQYF.

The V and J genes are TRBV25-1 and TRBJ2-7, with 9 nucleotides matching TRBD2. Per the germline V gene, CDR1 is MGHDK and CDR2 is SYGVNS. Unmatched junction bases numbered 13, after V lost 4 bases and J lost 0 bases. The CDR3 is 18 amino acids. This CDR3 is CASSAHSTSGRSSYEQYF. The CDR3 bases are TGTGCCAGCAGTGCCCACTCCACTAGCGGGCGAAGCTCCTACGAGCAGTACTTC.

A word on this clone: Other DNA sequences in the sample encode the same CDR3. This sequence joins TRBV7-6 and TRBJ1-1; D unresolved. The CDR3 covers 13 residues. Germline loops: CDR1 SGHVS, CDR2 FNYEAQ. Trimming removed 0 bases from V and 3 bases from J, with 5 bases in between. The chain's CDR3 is CASSLALDTEAFF. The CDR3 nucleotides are TGTGCCAGCAGCTTAGCTTTGGACACTGAAGCTTTCTTT.

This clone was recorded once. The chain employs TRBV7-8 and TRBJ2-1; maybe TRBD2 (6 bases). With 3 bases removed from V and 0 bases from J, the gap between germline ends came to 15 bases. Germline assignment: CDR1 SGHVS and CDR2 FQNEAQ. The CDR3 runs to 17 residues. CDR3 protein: CASSFQISGSSYNEQFF. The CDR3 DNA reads TGTGCCAGCAGCTTCCAGATTAGCGGCAGCTCCTACAATGAGCAGTTCTTC.

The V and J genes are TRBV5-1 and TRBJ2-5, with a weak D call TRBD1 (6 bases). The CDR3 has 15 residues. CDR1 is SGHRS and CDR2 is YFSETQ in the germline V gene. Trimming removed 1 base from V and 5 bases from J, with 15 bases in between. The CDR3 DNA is TGCGCCAGCAGCTTGATTCCAGGGGCGGATGAGACCCAGTACTTC. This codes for CASSLIPGADETQYF.

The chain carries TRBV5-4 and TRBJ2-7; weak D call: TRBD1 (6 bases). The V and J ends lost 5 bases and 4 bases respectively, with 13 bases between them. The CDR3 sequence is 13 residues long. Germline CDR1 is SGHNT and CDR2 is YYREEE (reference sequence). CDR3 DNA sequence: TGTGCCAGCAGTTCTACTACAGGGTACGAGCAGTACTTC. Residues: CASSSTTGYEQYF.

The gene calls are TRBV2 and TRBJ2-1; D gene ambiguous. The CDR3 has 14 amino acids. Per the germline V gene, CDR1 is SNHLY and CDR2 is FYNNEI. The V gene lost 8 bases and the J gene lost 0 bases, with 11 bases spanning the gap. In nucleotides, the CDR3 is TGTGCCAGCGAAGAAAGGAGCTCCTACAATGAGCAGTTCTTC. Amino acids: CASEERSSYNEQFF.

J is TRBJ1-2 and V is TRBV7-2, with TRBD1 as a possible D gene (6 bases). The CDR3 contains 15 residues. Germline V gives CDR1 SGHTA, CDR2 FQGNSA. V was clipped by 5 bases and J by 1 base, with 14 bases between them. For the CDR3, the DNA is TGTGCCAGCAGCCAATCAGGGGACCTTAACTATGGCTACACCTTC. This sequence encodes CASSQSGDLNYGYTF.